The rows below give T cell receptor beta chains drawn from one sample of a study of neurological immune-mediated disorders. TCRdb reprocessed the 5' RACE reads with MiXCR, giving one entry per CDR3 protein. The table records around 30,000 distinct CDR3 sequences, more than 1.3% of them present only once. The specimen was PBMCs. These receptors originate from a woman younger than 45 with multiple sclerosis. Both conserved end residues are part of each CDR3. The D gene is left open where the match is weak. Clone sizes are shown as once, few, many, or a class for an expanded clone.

CDR3 DNA: TGCGCCAGCAGCCTGACAGGGGGTAGAGATACGCAGTATTTT; CDR3 protein: CASSLTGGRDTQYF; CDR3 length: 14; J gene: TRBJ2-3; clone size: many; V gene: TRBV5-1; D gene: TRBD1
CDR3 DNA: TGCAGTGCCACCGGGACCCTCCGCCACGGGAATGAGCAGTTCTTC; CDR3 protein: CSATGTLRHGNEQFF; CDR3 length: 15; J gene: TRBJ2-1; clone size: many; V gene: TRBV20-1; D gene: .
CDR3 DNA: TGTGCCAGCAGCTCGTGGACAGTGAGCACAGATACGCAGTATTTT; CDR3 protein: CASSSWTVSTDTQYF; CDR3 length: 15; J gene: TRBJ2-3; clone size: many; V gene: TRBV11-2; D gene: .
CDR3 DNA: TGTGCCAGCAGCGTAGGGGGGTCGGTCTACGAGCAGTACTTC; CDR3 protein: CASSVGGSVYEQYF; CDR3 length: 14; J gene: TRBJ2-7; clone size: many; V gene: TRBV9; D gene: .
CDR3 DNA: TGCGCCAGCAGCTACGCGCTCCCCGGGGAGCTGTTTTTT; CDR3 protein: CASSYALPGELFF; CDR3 length: 13; J gene: TRBJ2-2; clone size: many; V gene: TRBV5-1; D gene: .
CDR3 DNA: TGTGCCAGCAGCTTGACAGGGGGCGCAGATACGCAGTATTTT; CDR3 protein: CASSLTGGADTQYF; CDR3 length: 14; J gene: TRBJ2-3; clone size: many; V gene: TRBV7-9; D gene: TRBD1
CDR3 DNA: TGCAGTGTCCTAGCGGGGGGGCTTTTCACAGATACGCAGTATTTT; CDR3 protein: CSVLAGGLFTDTQYF; CDR3 length: 15; J gene: TRBJ2-3; clone size: many; V gene: TRBV20-1; D gene: TRBD2
CDR3 DNA: TGTGCCAGCAGCTCTACAGGGCCTAGTAACACTGAAGCTTTCTTT; CDR3 protein: CASSSTGPSNTEAFF; CDR3 length: 15; J gene: TRBJ1-1; clone size: many; V gene: TRBV7-3; D gene: .
CDR3 DNA: TGTGCCAGCAGAACCGGGGGACAAGAGACCCAGTACTTC; CDR3 protein: CASRTGGQETQYF; CDR3 length: 13; J gene: TRBJ2-5; clone size: many; V gene: TRBV11-2; D gene: .
CDR3 DNA: TGTGCCAGCTGTTCCTCGGGACAGGGAGGGGAAAAACTGTTTTTT; CDR3 protein: CASCSSGQGGEKLFF; CDR3 length: 15; J gene: TRBJ1-4; clone size: many; V gene: TRBV3-1; D gene: TRBD1
CDR3 DNA: TGTGCCAGCAGCCTAAGGGCAGGGCGCACAGATACGCAGTATTTT; CDR3 protein: CASSLRAGRTDTQYF; CDR3 length: 15; J gene: TRBJ2-3; clone size: many; V gene: TRBV3-1; D gene: .
CDR3 DNA: TGTGCCAGCAGCCTTTATTACCCGGGACAGGGAGCTGGATGGAGCTCCTACAATGAGCAGTTCTTC; CDR3 protein: CASSLYYPGQGAGWSSYNEQFF; CDR3 length: 22; J gene: TRBJ2-1; clone size: many; V gene: TRBV3-1; D gene: TRBD1
CDR3 DNA: TGTGCCAGCCCCATTTGGGGGGGCCAGAGGACCGGGGAGCTGTTTTTT; CDR3 protein: CASPIWGGQRTGELFF; CDR3 length: 16; J gene: TRBJ2-2; clone size: many; V gene: TRBV7-2; D gene: .
CDR3 DNA: TGTGCCAGCAGGCGGGGTGGGAGGCCCTACGAGCAGTACTTC; CDR3 protein: CASRRGGRPYEQYF; CDR3 length: 14; J gene: TRBJ2-7; clone size: many; V gene: TRBV6-5; D gene: .
CDR3 DNA: TGTGCCAGCAGCTTAGAAGGGACAACCGAGCAGTACTTC; CDR3 protein: CASSLEGTTEQYF; CDR3 length: 13; J gene: TRBJ2-7; clone size: many; V gene: TRBV7-9; D gene: .
CDR3 DNA: TGTGCCAGCAGTTCCCTAGAGACCCAGTACTTC; CDR3 protein: CASSSLETQYF; CDR3 length: 11; J gene: TRBJ2-5; clone size: many; V gene: TRBV6-6; D gene: .
CDR3 DNA: TGTGCCAGCAGCGTAGGGGGGGACAGGGGCCAAGCTTTCTTT; CDR3 protein: CASSVGGDRGQAFF; CDR3 length: 14; J gene: TRBJ1-1; clone size: many; V gene: TRBV9; D gene: TRBD1
CDR3 DNA: TGTGCCAGCAGCTTAGCATACGGATCCTACAATGAGCAGTTCTTC; CDR3 protein: CASSLAYGSYNEQFF; CDR3 length: 15; J gene: TRBJ2-1; clone size: many; V gene: TRBV7-2; D gene: .
CDR3 DNA: TGTGCCAGCAGCTTCGAGGCCAGGGGGGAGACCCAGTACTTC; CDR3 protein: CASSFEARGETQYF; CDR3 length: 14; J gene: TRBJ2-5; clone size: many; V gene: TRBV5-8; D gene: TRBD1
CDR3 DNA: TGCGCCAGCAGCAGGACCGGCCACGGGGAGCTGTTTTTT; CDR3 protein: CASSRTGHGELFF; CDR3 length: 13; J gene: TRBJ2-2; clone size: many; V gene: TRBV5-1; D gene: .
CDR3 DNA: TGCAGTGCTTCCCCTTTACGGGGACCGATGAATTCACCCCTCCACTTT; CDR3 protein: CSASPLRGPMNSPLHF; CDR3 length: 16; J gene: TRBJ1-6; clone size: many; V gene: TRBV20-1; D gene: .
CDR3 DNA: TGTGCCAGCAGCCAGGATTCGGGAGCCTACAATGAGCAGTTCTTC; CDR3 protein: CASSQDSGAYNEQFF; CDR3 length: 15; J gene: TRBJ2-1; clone size: many; V gene: TRBV9; D gene: .
CDR3 DNA: TGTGCCAGCAGCCCGCAGGGGTCCAAGACCCAGTACTTC; CDR3 protein: CASSPQGSKTQYF; CDR3 length: 13; J gene: TRBJ2-5; clone size: many; V gene: TRBV7-3; D gene: .
CDR3 DNA: TGTGCCAGCAGCTTAGGACCGAGCACCGGGGAGCTGTTTTTT; CDR3 protein: CASSLGPSTGELFF; CDR3 length: 14; J gene: TRBJ2-2; clone size: many; V gene: TRBV7-2; D gene: .
CDR3 DNA: TGTGCCAGCTCCGCGTGGGGGCGAGCTTTCTTT; CDR3 protein: CASSAWGRAFF; CDR3 length: 11; J gene: TRBJ1-1; clone size: many; V gene: TRBV12-3/TRBV12-4; D gene: .
CDR3 DNA: TGTGCCAGCTCCGGGACAGGGGCACAGACCCAGTACTTC; CDR3 protein: CASSGTGAQTQYF; CDR3 length: 13; J gene: TRBJ2-5; clone size: many; V gene: TRBV19; D gene: TRBD1
CDR3 DNA: TGCAGCGTTGCTTTGAGAGCGCGAGGTGACGAGCAGTACTTC; CDR3 protein: CSVALRARGDEQYF; CDR3 length: 14; J gene: TRBJ2-7; clone size: many; V gene: TRBV29-1; D gene: .
CDR3 DNA: TGCGCCAGCAGCTTGGGGAGGGGCCGACAGGATGAGCAGTTCTTC; CDR3 protein: CASSLGRGRQDEQFF; CDR3 length: 15; J gene: TRBJ2-1; clone size: many; V gene: TRBV5-1; D gene: .
CDR3 DNA: TGTGCCAGCAGTAGGGCAGTCTGGAACTATGGCTACACCTTC; CDR3 protein: CASSRAVWNYGYTF; CDR3 length: 14; J gene: TRBJ1-2; clone size: many; V gene: TRBV2; D gene: .
CDR3 DNA: TGCAGTGCCCGCCCTGGGGGGAATTCACCCCTCCACTTT; CDR3 protein: CSARPGGNSPLHF; CDR3 length: 13; J gene: TRBJ1-6; clone size: many; V gene: TRBV20-1; D gene: .
CDR3 DNA: TGTGCCAGCAGTTTAAACCGAGAGGATGGCTACACCTTC; CDR3 protein: CASSLNREDGYTF; CDR3 length: 13; J gene: TRBJ1-2; clone size: many; V gene: TRBV28; D gene: .